Listed below are T cell receptor beta chains from one sample, sequenced in a study of T-cell memory formation after mild COVID-19. MiXCR was run by TCRdb on the 5' RACE reads, yielding one entry per CDR3 protein. The table has about 440,000 distinct CDR3 sequences, roughly 20% seen once. The sequenced sample consisted of PBMCs or a T cell subset sorted from them (not recorded which). Every receptor here comes from an adult woman who had mild COVID-19 (a few samples of this study predate the infection). Cell type and time point are not known. The conserved cysteine and the conserved F or W are not part of the CDR3 here.

J gene: TRBJ1-1; V gene: TRBV7-9; CDR3 protein: ASSLATGGNTEAF
J gene: TRBJ2-3; V gene: TRBV3-1; CDR3 protein: ASSQVRGGRDTQY
J gene: TRBJ1-1; V gene: TRBV7-2; CDR3 protein: ASTKGRNTEAF
J gene: TRBJ1-6; V gene: TRBV12-3/TRBV12-4; CDR3 protein: ASSHGTDNSPLH
J gene: TRBJ2-3; V gene: TRBV19; CDR3 protein: ASSITPDTQY
J gene: TRBJ2-5; V gene: TRBV5-1; CDR3 protein: ASSSLQRGTQY
J gene: TRBJ1-1; V gene: TRBV29-1; CDR3 protein: SVETTGNTEAF
J gene: TRBJ2-3; V gene: TRBV6-2/TRBV6-3; CDR3 protein: ASSPRGPADTQY
J gene: TRBJ2-7; V gene: TRBV20-1; CDR3 protein: SASTARDLGEQY
J gene: TRBJ2-1; V gene: TRBV27; CDR3 protein: ASSSTGTGSRF
J gene: TRBJ2-3; V gene: TRBV6-5; CDR3 protein: ASSYSAGLTDTQY
J gene: TRBJ1-5; V gene: TRBV7-9; CDR3 protein: ASSLGTVGQPQH
J gene: TRBJ2-2; V gene: TRBV7-9; CDR3 protein: ASSLTRPGRLTGELF
J gene: TRBJ1-1; V gene: TRBV29-1; CDR3 protein: SVCRTQGYNTEAF
J gene: TRBJ2-1; V gene: TRBV5-1; CDR3 protein: ASSLGAGSYNEQF
J gene: TRBJ2-1; V gene: TRBV3-1; CDR3 protein: ASRRRLAGVGNEQF
J gene: TRBJ1-2; V gene: TRBV7-9; CDR3 protein: ASSLDQGGFNGYT
J gene: TRBJ1-3; V gene: TRBV7-2; CDR3 protein: ASSLRPPGQGYGNTIY
J gene: TRBJ1-2; V gene: TRBV14; CDR3 protein: ASSQDWAYFRANYGYT